This T cell receptor beta chain was found in a study of regulatory T cells in long-lasting Graves disease. The study's findings and limits: Favored usage of TRBV28, TRBJ1-2 and TRBJ2-5 was recorded in persistent disease.

The sample holds a few counts of this clonotype. Antigen unknown. Per the germline V gene, CDR1 is MDHEN and CDR2 is SYDVKM. The CDR3 is 13 residues long. V gave up 9 bases and J gave up 2 bases; unmatched junction bases: 6. As to time point: newly diagnosed GD, antithyroid drugs for less than 3 months. PBMCs were the source of the RNA used for TCR sequencing. Graves' disease was diagnosed by American Thyroid Association guidelines. Relying on iRepertoire HTBI primers and Arm-PCR of CDR3 regions, the team built TCR beta libraries. How the authors handled the data: Gene usage covered around 62 TRBV and 14 TRBJ segments. One entry per CDR3 protein, called by TCRdb with MiXCR from the multiplex PCR reads. The V and J calls were not made by the authors but by TCRdb's processing. The sample contains about 560,000 distinct CDR3 sequences, around 16% of which appear only once. This same sample was also part of a study on T cells in Graves' hyperthyroidism and ophthalmopathy.

Specimen: peripheral blood mononuclear cells (PBMCs), collected at new diagnosis, from a patient treated with antithyroid drugs. This TCR derives from a man aged 18 to 35 with Graves disease. J is TRBJ2-5 and V is TRBV28; 7 bases are a match to TRBD1. In nucleotides, the CDR3 is TGTGCCAGGTCGGGGACAGATCAAGAGACCCAGTACTTC. Translated, it gives CARSGTDQETQYF.